Following are 30 T cell receptor beta chains from one sample sequenced in a study of neurological immune-mediated disorders. TCRdb recomputed calls from the 5' RACE reads with MiXCR, one row per CDR3 protein. This table holds 15,000 to 20,000 distinct CDR3 sequences, roughly a quarter found once. Material: PBMCs. Receptors originate from a middle-aged man with HTLV-1-associated myelopathy (HAM/TSP).

V and J are TRBV28 and TRBJ2-1; 11 nucleotides align to TRBD2. V lost 10 bases to trimming and J lost 4 bases; unmatched junction nucleotides: 9. CDR3 length: 15 amino acids. Germline V gives CDR1 MDHEN, CDR2 SYDVKM. CDR3 nucleotide sequence: TGTGCCATCACGACCGGGACTAGCGGTTACAATGAGCAGTTCTTC. Translating gives CAITTGTSGYNEQFF.

This clonotype was detected many times. This sequence joins TRBV7-6 and TRBJ2-3; TRBD1 is a possible D gene (5 bases). The CDR3 loop spans 15 amino acids. V dropped 5 bases and J dropped 4 bases, with 16 bases sitting between them. The germline gives CDR1 SGHVS, CDR2 FNYEAQ. CDR3 residues: CASSRPYRKPDTQYF. The DNA of the CDR3 is TGTGCCAGCAGCAGACCGTACAGGAAACCAGATACGCAGTATTTT.

This clonotype was observed a few times. The V gene is TRBV7-8, the J gene TRBJ1-5; TRBD1 might be the D (5 bases). This CDR3 comprises 18 residues. From germline, CDR1 is SGHVS and CDR2 FQNEAQ. Trimming took 0 bases from V and 3 from J, leaving 18 bases between them. The CDR3 DNA reads as TGTGCCAGCAGCTTAGCGTGGGAGGGGACGACCTTCAATCAGCCCCAGCATTTT. It translates to CASSLAWEGTTFNQPQHF.

By share, this clonotype ranks as medium-sized. The CDR3, as DNA: TGTGCCAGTAGTATAGATCATGGGGGGCCGGACGGGGAGCTGTTTTTT. Its protein is CASSIDHGGPDGELFF. V gene TRBV19 combines with J gene TRBJ2-2; D tentatively fits TRBD1 or TRBD2 (6 bases each). Trimming took 0 bases from V and 7 from J, leaving 15 bases between them. CDR3 length: 16 amino acids. Germline V gene data show CDR1 as LNHDA and CDR2 as SQIVND (reference sequence).

The chain uses TRBV20-1 and TRBJ2-1; 11 bases are a match to TRBD2. CDR3 size: 16 residues. J lost 0 bases, V lost 2 bases, and 3 bases had no gene match. Germline lookup yields CDR1 DFQATT and CDR2 SNEGSKA (reference sequence). This CDR3 is CSARPSGGLSYNEQFF. CDR3 coding DNA: TGCAGTGCTAGACCTAGCGGGGGGCTCTCCTACAATGAGCAGTTCTTC.

To note about this clonotype: One end of the junction is discordant with germline, which a read error may explain. The CDR3 sequence is CSARVDFPAGEMFF. CDR3 nucleotides: TGCAGTGCTAGAGTTGACTTTCCCGCCGGGGAGATGTTTTTT. The chain is built from TRBV20-1 and TRBJ2-2; a weak D match, TRBD2 (5 bases). This CDR3 has 14 amino acids. Per the germline V gene, CDR1 is DFQATT and CDR2 is SNEGSKA (reference sequence).

Ten or more counts support this clonotype. V gene TRBV7-9 combines with J gene TRBJ1-4; TRBD1 might be the D (6 bases). The CDR3 is made up of 14 amino acids. Germline CDR1 and CDR2: SEHNR and FQNEAQ (reference sequence). Trimming cost V 5 bases and J 4 bases, with 11 bases left between them. CDR3 region: CASSVGQHNEKLFF. The CDR3 bases are TGTGCCAGCAGCGTGGGACAACATAATGAAAAACTGTTTTTT.

This clonotype was seen a handful of times. The chain has TRBV10-3 and TRBJ2-3; 9 nucleotides align to TRBD2. The CDR3 is 16 amino acids. The trim removed 4 bases at V and 2 bases at J, leaving 7 bases unmatched. The V gene's germline CDR1 is ENHRY and CDR2 SYGVKD. CDR3 loop: CAISAPLAGATDTQYF. CDR3 nucleotides: TGTGCCATCAGTGCCCCCTTAGCGGGGGCCACAGATACGCAGTATTTT.

This clonotype appeared a few times. This chain joins TRBV20-1 and TRBJ1-5; D gene ambiguous. Germline-derived CDR1 and CDR2 are DFQATT and SNEGSKA (reference sequence). Trimming pared 5 bases from V and 3 bases from J, leaving 17 bases between. The CDR3 length is 15 residues. CDR3 sequence reads: CSARIPTVPNQPQHF. CDR3 DNA: TGCAGTGCTCGCATTCCCACAGTTCCCAATCAGCCCCAGCATTTT.

This chain joins TRBV5-1 and TRBJ2-1; 9 bases are a match to TRBD2. Germline V lookup: CDR1 SGHRS, CDR2 YFSETQ. J was trimmed by 6 bases and V by 4 bases; bases with no gene match: 14. CDR3 length equals 17 residues. The CDR3 DNA is TGCGCCAGCAGCCCTAGGGGGCCGGGACTAGCCGTCAATGAGCAGTTCTTC. Translating gives CASSPRGPGLAVNEQFF. The variable domain in full, with the rest retrieved from reference TRBV5-1 and TRBJ2-1, is KAGVTQTPRYLIKTRGQQVTLSCSPISGHRSVSWYQQTPGQGLQFLFEYFSETQRNKGNFPGRFSGRQFSNSRSEMNVSTLELGDSALYLCASSPRGPGLAVNEQFFGPGTRLTVL.

This clonotype was seen a few times. This chain joins TRBV28 and TRBJ1-5, with D perhaps TRBD1 (6 bases). Germline V gene lookup returns CDR1 MDHEN and CDR2 SYDVKM. V lost 7 bases, J lost 0 bases, and 13 bases lay in between. There are 15 residues in the CDR3. CDR3: CASTIGTPSNQPQHF. The CDR3 region has the DNA TGTGCCAGCACAATCGGGACACCTAGCAATCAGCCCCAGCATTTT.

The genes are TRBV30 and TRBJ2-5, with D perhaps assigned TRBD1 or TRBD2 (5 bases each). Germline CDR1 and CDR2: GTSNPN and SVGIG (reference sequence). Trimming shortened V by 4 bases and J by 2 bases, and 14 bases separated the two germline ends. This CDR3 has 14 amino acids. CDR3 loop: CAWNGGRVQETQYF. As DNA, the CDR3 is TGTGCCTGGAATGGGGGAAGGGTTCAAGAGACCCAGTACTTC. Supplemented by reference TRBV30 and TRBJ2-5, the full variable domain reads SQTIHQWPATLVQPVGSPLSLECTVEGTSNPNLYWYRQAAGRGLQLLFYSVGIGQISSEVPQNLSASRPQDRQFILSSKKLLLSDSGFYLCAWNGGRVQETQYFGPGTRLLVL.

In its sample, this clonotype was seen many times. The rearrangement links TRBV10-3 to TRBJ2-1; 9 nucleotides match TRBD2. The CDR3 is 13 residues long. The ends lost 2 bases at V and 7 bases at J; junction bases unmatched: 0. Per the germline V gene, CDR1 is ENHRY and CDR2 is SYGVKD. The CDR3 bases are TGTGCCATCAGTGAGCTAGCGGGAAATGAGCAGTTCTTC. Amino acid sequence: CAISELAGNEQFF.

This chain uses TRBV4-3 with TRBJ1-2; D gene unclear. The CDR3 length is 15 residues. CDR1 is LGHNA, CDR2 YSLEER, per germline. Trimming stripped 0 bases from V and 2 bases from J, with 10 bases between. The CDR3, as DNA: TGCGCCAGCAGCCAAGATGAGTCAGGAAACTATGGCTACACCTTC. This gives the protein CASSQDESGNYGYTF.

This chain joins TRBV20-1 and TRBJ2-7, with TRBD2 matching 10 bases. Germline trimming cut 3 bases from V and 5 bases from J; bases unmatched to any gene: 4. Per germline, CDR1 DFQATT and CDR2 SNEGSKA (reference sequence). This CDR3 spans 13 amino acids. CDR3 sequence: CSASSGRFNEQYF. In DNA form, the CDR3 reads TGCAGTGCTAGTAGCGGGAGGTTCAACGAGCAGTACTTC.

This clonotype is medium-sized by share. This chain links TRBV20-1 with TRBJ1-3; 8 bases match TRBD1. Germline V gene lookup returns CDR1 DFQATT and CDR2 SNEGSKA (reference sequence). This CDR3 region has 17 residues. J was trimmed by 4 bases and V by 1 base; bases with no gene match: 12. CDR3 amino acids: CSARATLRQGPGNTIYF. For the CDR3, the DNA is TGCAGTGCTAGAGCCACCCTTAGACAGGGGCCGGGAAACACCATATATTTT.

This clonotype was recorded a few times. The rearrangement links TRBV5-1 to TRBJ1-1, with D perhaps matching TRBD1 (5 bases). V was shortened by 2 bases and J by 4 bases, with 12 bases between the two germline ends. CDR3 size: 14 residues. Germline lookup yields CDR1 SGHRS and CDR2 YFSETQ. The CDR3 loop is CASSLRTSSTEAFF. The CDR3 nucleotides are TGCGCCAGCAGCTTAAGGACAAGTAGCACTGAAGCTTTCTTT.

This clonotype has only a few counts. The chain recombines TRBV20-1 with TRBJ2-3, with a tentative D call TRBD2 (6 bases). Trimming shortened V by 6 bases and J by 6 bases, and 10 bases separated the two germline ends. In germline, CDR1 is DFQATT, CDR2 SNEGSKA (reference sequence). The CDR3 consists of 11 residues. This chain's CDR3 is CSARREDTQYF. CDR3 nucleotides: TGCAGTGCCCGACGGGAGGATACGCAGTATTTT.

This rearrangement joins TRBV9 to TRBJ2-2, with D possibly TRBD2 on 6 matching bases. Germline V gene sequence: CDR1 SGDLS, CDR2 YYNGEE. The CDR3 has 16 residues. The ends were cut back, 0 bases at V and 6 bases at J, with 15 bases in the middle. The CDR3, as DNA: TGTGCCAGCAGCGTAGAAGGAGGGATGTATCCCGGGGAGCTGTTTTTT. Protein sequence: CASSVEGGMYPGELFF.

This clonotype was found many times. V gene TRBV20-1 combines with J gene TRBJ1-2; D is undetermined. This CDR3 has 11 residues. CDR1 and CDR2 from the germline V gene are DFQATT and SNEGSKA (reference sequence). Trimming removed 5 bases from V and 7 bases from J, with 11 bases in between. CDR3 nucleotide sequence: TGCAGTGCTCCAGATCCGGGTGGCTACACCTTC. Translating it yields CSAPDPGGYTF.

This clonotype was detected many times. This chain connects TRBV4-3 to TRBJ2-7; 7 bases are a match to TRBD1. Germline V gene lookup returns CDR1 LGHNA and CDR2 YSLEER. V lost 0 bases and J lost 3; bases outside the gene matches: 5. There are 15 residues in the CDR3. For the CDR3, the DNA is TGCGCCAGCAGCCAAGATAGGGACAGCTTCTACGAGCAGTACTTC. This encodes CASSQDRDSFYEQYF.

This clonotype was counted once. The chain carries TRBV20-1 and TRBJ2-1; 9 nucleotides agree with TRBD2. The CDR3 is 16 amino acids. Germline loops: CDR1 DFQATT, CDR2 SNEGSKA (reference sequence). V was clipped by 0 bases and J by 6 bases; unmatched bases: 9. The CDR3 reads CSARDSRSGSCNEQFF. The CDR3 region has the DNA TGCAGTGCTAGAGATTCACGTAGCGGGAGTTGCAATGAGCAGTTCTTC.

The chain recombines TRBV18 with TRBJ2-3; D remains ambiguous. Trimming cost V 6 bases and J 0 bases, with 16 bases left between them. The CDR3 totals 16 residues. Per germline, CDR1 KGHSH and CDR2 LQKENI. CDR3 bases: TGTGCCAGCTCCCCCGTTTTTGGTGGTAGCACAGATACGCAGTATTTT. Translated: CASSPVFGGSTDTQYF. Supplemented by reference TRBV18 and TRBJ2-3, the full variable domain reads NAGVMQNPRHLVRRRGQEARLRCSPMKGHSHVYWYRQLPEEGLKFMVYLQKENIIDESGMPKERFSAEFPKEGPSILRIQQVVRGDSAAYFCASSPVFGGSTDTQYFGPGTRLTVL.

This clonotype is medium-sized by share. Here the CDR3 reads CSATRTGPSNQPQHF. The CDR3 DNA reads TGCAGTGCCACCCGGACAGGGCCGAGCAATCAGCCCCAGCATTTT. V usage is TRBV20-1 and J usage is TRBJ1-5; 8 bases are a match to TRBD1. V lost 6 bases and J lost 1; bases outside the gene matches: 8. This CDR3 is built from 15 residues. CDR1 and CDR2 (germline): DFQATT, SNEGSKA (reference sequence).

This clonotype was counted ten times or more. This sequence joins TRBV6-2 or TRBV6-3 and TRBJ2-6; D ambiguous. This CDR3 region has 14 residues. Trimming took 2 bases from V and 0 from J, leaving 2 bases between them. Germline V gene data show CDR1 as MNHEY and CDR2 as SVGEGT. This chain's CDR3 is CASSYHSGANVLTF. The CDR3 region has the DNA TGTGCCAGCAGTTACCACTCTGGGGCCAACGTCCTGACTTTC.

J is TRBJ2-7 and V is TRBV5-6; 8 bases are a match to TRBD2. Trimming cost V 0 bases and J 3 bases; bases outside gene matches: 2. The CDR3 totals 14 residues. Germline CDR1 and CDR2: SGHDT and YYEEEE. CDR3 nucleotides: TGTGCCAGCAGCTTGGCTACTAGCGGCTACGAGCAGTACTTC. Translation: CASSLATSGYEQYF.

The chain has TRBV7-2 and TRBJ2-1; 10 bases fit TRBD1. Trimming at V came to 6 bases and at J to 5 bases, leaving 13 bases not matched to a gene. Per the germline V gene, CDR1 is SGHTA and CDR2 is FQGNSA. The CDR3 totals 17 residues. CDR3 in amino acids: CASSSDRGRSANNEQFF. CDR3 nucleotide sequence: TGTGCCAGCAGTAGCGACAGGGGGCGGAGCGCAAACAATGAGCAGTTCTTC.

The chain has TRBV20-1 and TRBJ2-7, with 8 positions matching TRBD2. This CDR3 contains 23 residues. V shed 0 bases and J 5 bases; nucleotides not matched to a gene: 33. CDR1 DFQATT and CDR2 SNEGSKA come from the germline V gene (reference sequence). CDR3 in DNA: TGCAGTGCTAGAGACGACGGGGGGATACAACTAGCGGAGGCGAACACCGGGGAGCACGAGCAGTACTTC. It specifies CSARDDGGIQLAEANTGEHEQYF.

J is TRBJ2-5 and V is TRBV4-3; D not resolved. CDR1 and CDR2 from the germline V gene are LGHNA and YSLEER. The CDR3 loop spans 14 amino acids. V lost 0 bases to trimming and J lost 5 bases, with 10 bases between them. The CDR3 coding sequence is TGCGCCAGCAGCCAAGAAAAGTGGCTGGAGACCCAGTACTTC. Residues: CASSQEKWLETQYF.

This clonotype was counted between two and nine times. The V call is TRBV20-1, the J call TRBJ2-5, with 12 positions matching TRBD1. This CDR3 is built from 15 residues. The J segment lost 4 bases and the V segment lost 5 bases, leaving 8 bases of the junction unmatched. Per the germline V gene, CDR1 is DFQATT and CDR2 is SNEGSKA (reference sequence). The CDR3 coding sequence is TGCAGTGCTTCGTCGGGACAGGGGGCTGGAGAGACCCAGTACTTC. This gives the protein CSASSGQGAGETQYF.